This T cell receptor (beta chain) was sequenced during a study of a mutant IDH1 vaccine in newly diagnosed glioma. As for the study in general: Averaging roughly 40 years of age, treated patients were around 60% male and approximately 40% female. Pretreatment consisted of radiotherapy, temozolomide, or both, with most receiving both. The study, taken as a whole, reports: Changes to the top peripheral T cell clonotypes appeared unrelated to pseudoprogression.

This clone appeared once. Its antigen is as yet unknown. The CDR3 is 17 residues long. The germline V gene encodes CDR1 KGHSH and CDR2 LQKENI. Unmatched junction bases numbered 12, after V lost 2 bases and J lost 5 bases. Sequencing was performed with immunoSEQ multiplex PCR; in TCRdb, only in-frame clones are kept and a portion is missing. Of approximately 32,000 clones listed, roughly 54% are singletons. Time point denoted: week 5, during vaccination. The content of each vaccine dose was 300 ug of mutant IDH1 20-mer peptide, and topical imiquimod accompanied it. The study enrolled donors with new WHO grade 3 or 4 IDH1-mutant, ATRX-lost astrocytomas.

The chain carries TRBV18 and TRBJ1-2; 9 positions agree with TRBD1. This specimen consisted of PBMCs, obtained from a glioma patient whose treatment included an IDH1 peptide vaccine. The TCR comes from a woman under 30 with glioma. The CDR3 DNA sequence: TGTGCCAGCTCACCAAACCTACAGGGGGCCGCGGGGTATGGCTACACCTTC. Translating gives CASSPNLQGAAGYGYTF. Filled out from reference TRBV18 and TRBJ1-2, the complete variable domain reads NAGVMQNPRHLVRRRGQEARLRCSPMKGHSHVYWYRQLPEEGLKFMVYLQKENIIDESGMPKERFSAEFPKEGPSILRIQQVVRGDSAAYFCASSPNLQGAAGYGYTFGSGTRLTVV.